The present T cell receptor (beta chain) was sequenced within a study of T cell responses to AZD1222 COVID-19 vaccine. Only in-frame clones appear in the TCRdb table, and some are missing; sequencing was by immunoSEQ multiplex PCR. This repertoire shows 98,000 or so clones, 75% to 90% found once; its top ten account for more than 6.5%. This CDR3 has 13 amino acids. Trimming removed 7 bases from V and 6 bases from J, with 15 bases in between. The V gene's germline CDR1 is MNHEY and CDR2 SVGAGI. The receptor's source is an adult in good health. The sample in question was peripheral blood, obtained on day 0 of AZD1222 vaccination. The chain links TRBV6-5 to TRBJ1-1; weak D call: TRBD1 (6 bases). The CDR3 reads CASTPLEGAEAFF. The CDR3 nucleotides read TGTGCCAGCACCCCTCTCGAGGGGGCTGAAGCTTTCTTT.